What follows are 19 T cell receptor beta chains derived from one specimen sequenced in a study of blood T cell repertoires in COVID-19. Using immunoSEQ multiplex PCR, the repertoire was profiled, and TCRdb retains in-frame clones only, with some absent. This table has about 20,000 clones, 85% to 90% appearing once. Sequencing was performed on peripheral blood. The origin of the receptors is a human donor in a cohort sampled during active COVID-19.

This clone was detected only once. The CDR3 is CASSFGQGANTNEKLFF. As DNA, the CDR3 is TGTGCCAGCAGCTTTGGACAGGGGGCAAATACTAATGAAAAACTGTTTTTT. The rearrangement joins TRBV7-9 to TRBJ1-4; 11 nucleotides align to TRBD1. V gave up 3 bases and J gave up 2 bases; unmatched junction bases: 5. The CDR3 runs 17 residues. Germline CDR1 reads SEHNR; CDR2 reads FQNEAQ (reference sequence). Full variable domain (rest looked up from reference TRBV7-9 and TRBJ1-4): DTGVSQNPRHKITKRGQNVTFRCDPISEHNRLYWYRQTLGQGPEFLTYFQNEAQLEKSRLLSDRFSAERPKGSFSTLEIQRTEQGDSAMYLCASSFGQGANTNEKLFFGSGTQLSVL.

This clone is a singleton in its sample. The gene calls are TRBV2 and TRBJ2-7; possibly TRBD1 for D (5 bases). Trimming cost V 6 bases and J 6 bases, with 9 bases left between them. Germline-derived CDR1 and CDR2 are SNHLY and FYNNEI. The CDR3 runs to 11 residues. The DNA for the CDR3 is TGTGCCAGCAGCCCCGACAGCGAGCAGTACTTC. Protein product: CASSPDSEQYF. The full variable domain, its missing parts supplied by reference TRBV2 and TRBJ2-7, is EPEVTQTPSHQVTQMGQEVILRCVPISNHLYFYWYRQILGQKVEFLVSFYNNEISEKSEIFDDQFSVERPDGSNFTLKIRSTKLEDSAMYFCASSPDSEQYFGPGTRLTVT.

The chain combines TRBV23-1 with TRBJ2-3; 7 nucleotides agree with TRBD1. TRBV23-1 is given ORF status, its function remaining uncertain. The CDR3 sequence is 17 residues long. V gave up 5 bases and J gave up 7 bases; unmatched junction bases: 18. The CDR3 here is CASSSKGADSFSYTQYF. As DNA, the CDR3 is TGCGCCAGCAGTTCAAAGGGGGCAGACAGTTTCAGTTATACGCAGTATTTT.

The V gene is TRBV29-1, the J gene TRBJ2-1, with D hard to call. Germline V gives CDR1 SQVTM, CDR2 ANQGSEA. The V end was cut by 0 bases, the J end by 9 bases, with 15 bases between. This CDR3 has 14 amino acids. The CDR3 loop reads CSVEDNSRPGEQFF. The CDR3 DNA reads TGCAGCGTTGAAGATAACAGCCGACCTGGTGAGCAGTTCTTC.

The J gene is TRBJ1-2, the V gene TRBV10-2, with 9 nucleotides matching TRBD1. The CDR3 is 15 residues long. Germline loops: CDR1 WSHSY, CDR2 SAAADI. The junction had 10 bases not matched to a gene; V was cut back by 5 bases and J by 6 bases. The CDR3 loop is CASSPGTGSLDGYTF. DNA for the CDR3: TGCGCCAGCAGTCCCGGGACAGGGAGCCTCGATGGCTACACCTTC.

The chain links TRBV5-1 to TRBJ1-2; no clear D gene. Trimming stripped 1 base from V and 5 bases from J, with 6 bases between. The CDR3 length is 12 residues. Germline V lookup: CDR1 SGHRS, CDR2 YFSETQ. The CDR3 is CASSLPGYGYTF. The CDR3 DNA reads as TGCGCCAGCAGCTTGCCAGGTTATGGCTACACCTTC.

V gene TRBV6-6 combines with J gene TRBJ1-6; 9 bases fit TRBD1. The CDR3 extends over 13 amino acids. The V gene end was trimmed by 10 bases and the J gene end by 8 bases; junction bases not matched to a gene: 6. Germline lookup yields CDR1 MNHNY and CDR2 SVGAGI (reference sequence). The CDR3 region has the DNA TGTGCCATCGGGACAGGGTGGGATTCACCCCTCCACTTT. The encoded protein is CAIGTGWDSPLHF.

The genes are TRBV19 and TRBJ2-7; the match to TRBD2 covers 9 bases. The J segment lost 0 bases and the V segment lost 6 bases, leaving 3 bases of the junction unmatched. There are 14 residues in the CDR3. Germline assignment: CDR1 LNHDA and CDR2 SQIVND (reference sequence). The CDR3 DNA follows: TGTGCCAGTAGACGAGCGGGGGGCTCCTACGAGCAGTACTTC. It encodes CASRRAGGSYEQYF.

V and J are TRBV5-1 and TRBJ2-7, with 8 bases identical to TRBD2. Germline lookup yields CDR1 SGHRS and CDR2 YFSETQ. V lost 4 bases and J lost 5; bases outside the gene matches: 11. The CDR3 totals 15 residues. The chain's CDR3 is CASSPSGGPRDEQYF. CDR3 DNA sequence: TGCGCCAGCAGCCCGTCGGGAGGGCCTAGGGACGAGCAGTACTTC.

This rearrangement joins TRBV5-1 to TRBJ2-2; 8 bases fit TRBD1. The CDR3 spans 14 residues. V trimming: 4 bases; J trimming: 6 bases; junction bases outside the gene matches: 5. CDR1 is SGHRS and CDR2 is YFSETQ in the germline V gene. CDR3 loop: CASSLDRGPGELFF. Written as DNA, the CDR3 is TGCGCCAGCAGCCTAGACAGGGGCCCCGGGGAGCTGTTTTTT.

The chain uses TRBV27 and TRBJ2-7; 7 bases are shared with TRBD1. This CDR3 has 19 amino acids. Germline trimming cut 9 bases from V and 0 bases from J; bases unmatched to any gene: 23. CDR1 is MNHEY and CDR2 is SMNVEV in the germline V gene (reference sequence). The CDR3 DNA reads TGTGCCAGACCCAGGAGGAGTAGGGACGGACAGGAGCCCTCCTACGAGCAGTACTTC. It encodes CARPRRSRDGQEPSYEQYF.

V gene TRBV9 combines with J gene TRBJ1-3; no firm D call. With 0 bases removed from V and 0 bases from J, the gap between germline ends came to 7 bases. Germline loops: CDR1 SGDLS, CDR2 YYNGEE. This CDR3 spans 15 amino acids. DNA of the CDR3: TGTGCCAGCAGCGTAGAGGACTTCTCTGGAAACACCATATATTTT. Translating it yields CASSVEDFSGNTIYF.

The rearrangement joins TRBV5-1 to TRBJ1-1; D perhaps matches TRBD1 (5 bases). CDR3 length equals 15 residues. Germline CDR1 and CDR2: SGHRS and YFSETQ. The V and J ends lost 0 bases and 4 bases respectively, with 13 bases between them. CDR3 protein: CASSLVSGGGTEAFF. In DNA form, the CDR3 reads TGCGCCAGCAGCTTGGTGTCCGGGGGAGGCACTGAAGCTTTCTTT.

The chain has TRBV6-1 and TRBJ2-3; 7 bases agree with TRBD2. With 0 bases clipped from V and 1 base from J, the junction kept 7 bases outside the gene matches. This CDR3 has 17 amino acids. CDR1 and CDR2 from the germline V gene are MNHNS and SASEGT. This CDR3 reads CASSEASGGKGTDTQYF. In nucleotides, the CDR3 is TGTGCCAGCAGTGAAGCGTCGGGGGGAAAAGGCACAGATACGCAGTATTTT.

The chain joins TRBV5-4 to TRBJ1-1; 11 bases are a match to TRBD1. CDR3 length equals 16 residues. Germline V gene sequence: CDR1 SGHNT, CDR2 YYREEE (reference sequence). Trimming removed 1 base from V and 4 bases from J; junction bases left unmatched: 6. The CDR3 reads CASSLRRTGGTTEAFF. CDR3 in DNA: TGTGCCAGCAGCTTGAGGCGGACAGGGGGCACCACTGAAGCTTTCTTT. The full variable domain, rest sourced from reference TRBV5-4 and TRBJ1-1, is ETGVTQSPTHLIKTRGQQVTLRCSSQSGHNTVSWYQQALGQGPQFIFQYYREEENGRGNFPPRFSGLQFPNYSSELNVNALELDDSALYLCASSLRRTGGTTEAFFGQGTRLTVV.

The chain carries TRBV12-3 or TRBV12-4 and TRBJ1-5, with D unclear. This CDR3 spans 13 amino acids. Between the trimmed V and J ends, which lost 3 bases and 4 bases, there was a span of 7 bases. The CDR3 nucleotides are TGTGCCAGCAGTTTGTCAGTTAATCAGCCCCAGCATTTT. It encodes CASSLSVNQPQHF.

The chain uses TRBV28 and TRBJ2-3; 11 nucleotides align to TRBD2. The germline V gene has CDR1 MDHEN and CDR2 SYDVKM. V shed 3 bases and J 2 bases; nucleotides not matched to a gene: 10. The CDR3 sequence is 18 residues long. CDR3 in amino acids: CASSLPGTSGSYTDTQYF. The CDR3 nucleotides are TGTGCCAGCAGTTTGCCCGGGACTAGCGGAAGCTACACAGATACGCAGTATTTT.

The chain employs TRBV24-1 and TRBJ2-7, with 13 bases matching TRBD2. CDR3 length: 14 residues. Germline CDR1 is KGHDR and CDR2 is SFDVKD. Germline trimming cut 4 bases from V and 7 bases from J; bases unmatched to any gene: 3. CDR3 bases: TGTGCCACCAGTGACCCGGGACTAGCGGGGGAGCAGTACTTC. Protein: CATSDPGLAGEQYF.

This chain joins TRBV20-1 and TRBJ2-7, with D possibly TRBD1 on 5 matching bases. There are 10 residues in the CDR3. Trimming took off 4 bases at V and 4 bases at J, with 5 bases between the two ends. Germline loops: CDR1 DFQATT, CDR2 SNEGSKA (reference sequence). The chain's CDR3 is CSATGYEQYF. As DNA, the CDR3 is TGCAGTGCTACAGGGTACGAGCAGTACTTC.